Below, 25 T cell receptor beta chains from the same sample are listed, as sequenced in a study of OX40 agonist ivuxolimab in advanced cancers. Using immunoSEQ multiplex PCR, the repertoire was profiled, and TCRdb retains in-frame clones only, with some absent. The repertoire holds approximately 81,000 clones, with about 93% as singletons. Specimen: CD4+ or CD8+ T cells sorted from blood, collected in a trial of the OX40 agonist ivuxolimab. The origin of the receptors is an adult with an advanced solid tumor such as melanoma, head and neck, liver or kidney cancer.

The chain combines TRBV7-3 with TRBJ1-1; D is unresolved. This CDR3 is 13 amino acids long. V lost 3 bases and J 1 base, leaving 6 bases between the germline ends. Germline V gene lookup returns CDR1 SGHTA and CDR2 FQGTGA. The CDR3 nucleotides are TGTGCCAGCAGCTTTAGAGAGAACACTGAAGCTTTCTTT. It specifies CASSFRENTEAFF.

The CDR3 region is CASSQRTGESYEQYF. In DNA, the CDR3 is TGCGCCAGCAGCCAGAGGACAGGGGAGTCCTACGAGCAGTACTTC. The rearrangement links TRBV4-1 to TRBJ2-7; 9 positions match TRBD1. Trimming took 3 bases from V and 1 from J; bases not matched to a gene: 4. CDR1 and CDR2 (germline): MGHRA, YSYEKL. This CDR3 has 15 amino acids.

The chain employs TRBV29-1 and TRBJ2-2; 7 bases align to TRBD2. The germline V gene has CDR1 SQVTM and CDR2 ANQGSEA. The CDR3 runs to 15 residues. Trimming took 3 bases from V and 4 from J; bases not matched to a gene: 8. CDR3 sequence reads: CSVDPSGVGTGELFF. CDR3 sequence (DNA): TGCAGCGTTGATCCTAGCGGAGTCGGCACCGGGGAGCTGTTTTTT.

The chain is built from TRBV7-6 and TRBJ1-2; D is perhaps TRBD1 (5 bases). CDR3 length: 13 amino acids. The V end lost 1 base, the J end lost 3 bases, and 6 bases lay between the germline ends. CDR1 and CDR2 (germline): SGHVS, FNYEAQ. In DNA form, the CDR3 reads TGTGCCAGCAGCTTAGAACAGGACTATGGCTACACCTTC. It is translated as CASSLEQDYGYTF.

V gene TRBV7-2 combines with J gene TRBJ2-7, with a weak D call TRBD1 (5 bases). The CDR3 contains 12 residues. Germline-derived CDR1 and CDR2 are SGHTA and FQGNSA. With 5 bases removed from V and 3 bases from J, the gap between germline ends came to 8 bases. The CDR3 spells CASSLQVYEQYF. Written as DNA, the CDR3 is TGTGCCAGCAGCCTACAGGTCTACGAGCAGTACTTC.

The rearrangement joins TRBV27 to TRBJ2-1; the match to TRBD2 covers 12 bases. Germline V gene sequence: CDR1 MNHEY, CDR2 SMNVEV (reference sequence). This CDR3 has 15 residues. V was pared by 4 bases and J by 7 bases, with 5 bases of the junction left unmatched. CDR3 residues: CASSSLAGGQNEQFF. As DNA, the CDR3 is TGTGCCAGCAGTTCGCTAGCGGGGGGGCAAAATGAGCAGTTCTTC.

The V call is TRBV10-3, the J call TRBJ1-5, with a possible D match to TRBD1 (5 bases). Germline V lookup: CDR1 ENHRY, CDR2 SYGVKD. Trimming shortened V by 9 bases and J by 6 bases, and 18 bases separated the two germline ends. The CDR3 loop spans 14 amino acids. CDR3 residues: CAIGTDRASQPQHF. For the CDR3, the DNA is TGTGCCATAGGGACCGACCGTGCTAGTCAGCCCCAGCATTTT.

The chain is built from TRBV28 and TRBJ2-7; D uncertain. V was cut by 5 bases and J by 2 bases, with 19 bases left in between. Germline V CDR1 and CDR2: MDHEN, SYDVKM. The CDR3 contains 16 residues. CDR3 sequence reads: CASSLPGTGPTYEQYF. The CDR3 region has the DNA TGTGCCAGCAGTCTACCCGGAACCGGGCCGACCTACGAGCAGTACTTC.

The J gene is TRBJ2-2, the V gene TRBV19; D might be TRBD2 (6 bases). V lost 2 bases, J lost 4 bases, and 8 bases lay in between. The CDR3 extends over 14 amino acids. The germline CDR1 and CDR2 sequences are LNHDA and SQIVND (reference sequence). This CDR3 reads CASSITGGTGELFF. The CDR3, as DNA: TGTGCCAGTAGTATAACCGGGGGCACCGGGGAGCTGTTTTTT.

The chain has TRBV5-4 and TRBJ2-7; no clear D gene. The V end lost 0 bases, the J end lost 0 bases, and 10 bases lay between the germline ends. Germline lookup yields CDR1 SGHNT and CDR2 YYREEE (reference sequence). The CDR3 length is 15 residues. The CDR3 sequence: CASSLAAGSSYEQYF. CDR3 DNA: TGTGCCAGCAGCTTGGCCGCAGGCAGCTCCTACGAGCAGTACTTC.

The chain couples TRBV18 to TRBJ2-7, with D perhaps TRBD1 or TRBD2 (6 bases each). CDR3 length: 14 residues. CDR1 KGHSH and CDR2 LQKENI come from the germline V gene. The V end lost 3 bases, the J end lost 3 bases, and 12 bases lay between the germline ends. This chain's CDR3 is CASSPDEGGYEQYF. The CDR3 DNA sequence: TGTGCCAGCTCACCCGATGAGGGGGGCTACGAGCAGTACTTC. Looking up the rest from reference TRBV18 and TRBJ2-7 gives the full variable domain: NAGVMQNPRHLVRRRGQEARLRCSPMKGHSHVYWYRQLPEEGLKFMVYLQKENIIDESGMPKERFSAEFPKEGPSILRIQQVVRGDSAAYFCASSPDEGGYEQYFGPGTRLTVT.

This rearrangement joins TRBV7-2 to TRBJ1-2, with a tentative D call TRBD1 (6 bases). CDR1 and CDR2 from the germline V gene are SGHTA and FQGNSA. This CDR3 region has 14 residues. V was clipped by 2 bases and J by 3 bases, with 10 bases between them. CDR3 protein: CASSLSRGYYGYTF. The CDR3 nucleotides are TGTGCCAGCAGCTTAAGCAGGGGATACTATGGCTACACCTTC.

The genes are TRBV7-9 and TRBJ2-3; possibly TRBD1 for D (6 bases). Trimming removed 5 bases at V and 1 base at J, with 16 bases between. Germline V lookup: CDR1 SEHNR, CDR2 FQNEAQ (reference sequence). The CDR3 is 16 residues long. DNA for the CDR3: TGTGCCAGCAGCCCCTGGGGGCAGGAGGGCACAGATACGCAGTATTTT. It yields the protein CASSPWGQEGTDTQYF.

Comments on this clone: The same CDR3 also results from other DNA sequences found in this sample. V gene TRBV2 combines with J gene TRBJ2-5; 8 bases are a match to TRBD2. CDR1 is SNHLY and CDR2 is FYNNEI in the germline V gene. Trimming at V came to 2 bases and at J to 2 bases, leaving 1 base not matched to a gene. The CDR3 loop spans 14 amino acids. The CDR3 coding sequence is TGTGCCAGCAGTGAACGGGGGGGTCAAGAGACCCAGTACTTC. It codes for CASSERGGQETQYF. The variable domain in full, completed from reference TRBV2 and TRBJ2-5, reads EPEVTQTPSHQVTQMGQEVILRCVPISNHLYFYWYRQILGQKVEFLVSFYNNEISEKSEIFDDQFSVERPDGSNFTLKIRSTKLEDSAMYFCASSERGGQETQYFGPGTRLLVL.

This clone was seen just once. The V call is TRBV6-5, the J call TRBJ1-1; D is uncertain. Trimming took 0 bases from V and 7 from J, leaving 9 bases between them. Germline CDR1 and CDR2: MNHEY and SVGAGI. The CDR3 covers 13 residues. This CDR3 reads CASSYSTAGEAFF. In nucleotides, the CDR3 is TGTGCCAGCAGTTACTCGACGGCCGGTGAAGCTTTCTTT.

This chain connects TRBV7-6 to TRBJ1-3; 7 bases line up with TRBD1. V lost 5 bases to trimming and J lost 8 bases; unmatched junction nucleotides: 3. Germline CDR1 is SGHVS and CDR2 is FNYEAQ. This CDR3 is 12 amino acids long. The CDR3, as DNA: TGTGCCAGCAGCCAGGGGGAGGACACCATATATTTT. Translating gives CASSQGEDTIYF.

This rearrangement joins TRBV28 to TRBJ2-7; 13 bases match TRBD2. The CDR3 has 17 amino acids. V lost 5 bases, J lost 5 bases, and 12 bases stayed unmatched. Germline CDR1 MDHEN, CDR2 SYDVKM. CDR3 residues: CASSVTPGLAGINEQYF. CDR3 DNA: TGTGCCAGCAGTGTGACCCCGGGACTAGCGGGAATCAACGAGCAGTACTTC.

V gene TRBV19 combines with J gene TRBJ2-7, with 8 nucleotides matching TRBD2. This CDR3 is 15 amino acids long. Germline trimming cut 5 bases from V and 3 bases from J; bases unmatched to any gene: 9. CDR1 LNHDA and CDR2 SQIVND come from the germline V gene (reference sequence). DNA of the CDR3: TGTGCCAGTAGTCCCGCGGGAGGTAGCGGCTACGAGCAGTACTTC. This sequence encodes CASSPAGGSGYEQYF.

This chain uses TRBV29-1 with TRBJ1-2; 8 bases map to TRBD1. This CDR3 region has 15 residues. CDR1 and CDR2 from the germline V gene are SQVTM and ANQGSEA. V lost 1 base and J lost 4; bases outside the gene matches: 8. This CDR3 reads CSVEAPGQATYGYTF. The CDR3 DNA is TGCAGCGTTGAAGCCCCGGGACAGGCGACCTATGGCTACACCTTC.

The chain combines TRBV27 with TRBJ1-5; 8 positions agree with TRBD1. This CDR3 comprises 19 residues. V lost 6 bases, J lost 1 base, and 17 bases stayed unmatched. Germline-derived CDR1 and CDR2 are MNHEY and SMNVEV (reference sequence). DNA of the CDR3: TGTGCCAGCAGGTCGACAGGGGCCCCGATTATAATGAGCAATCAGCCCCAGCATTTT. Protein: CASRSTGAPIIMSNQPQHF.

This chain uses TRBV29-1 with TRBJ1-1, with 7 bases matching TRBD1. From germline, CDR1 is SQVTM and CDR2 ANQGSEA. The CDR3 spans 15 residues. Trimming at V came to 3 bases and at J to 1 base, leaving 8 bases not matched to a gene. CDR3 residues: CSVDPRTGQNTEAFF. DNA of the CDR3: TGCAGCGTTGACCCCCGGACAGGCCAGAACACTGAAGCTTTCTTT. Complete variable domain (other parts from reference TRBV29-1 and TRBJ1-1): SAVISQKPSRDICQRGTSLTIQCQVDSQVTMMFWYRQQPGQSLTLIATANQGSEATYESGFVIDKFPISRPNLTFSTLTVSNMSPEDSSIYLCSVDPRTGQNTEAFFGQGTRLTVV.

The chain carries TRBV6-6 and TRBJ2-1, with 8 bases identical to TRBD1. Trimming cost V 11 bases and J 2 bases; bases outside gene matches: 8. The CDR3 loop spans 14 amino acids. Looked up from germline, CDR1 is MNHNY and CDR2 is SVGAGI (reference sequence). The CDR3 region is CADSPTGAYNEQFF. The CDR3 coding sequence is TGTGCCGACTCCCCGACAGGGGCCTACAATGAGCAGTTCTTC.

The CDR3 DNA is TGTGCCAGCAGCCCTAGCGGGGGGGTTTACGAGCAGTACTTC. Its protein product is CASSPSGGVYEQYF. The V and J genes are TRBV27 and TRBJ2-7; 12 nucleotides line up with TRBD2. There are 14 residues in the CDR3. The V segment lost 6 bases and the J segment 4 bases; nucleotides outside the gene matches: 4. Germline V CDR1 and CDR2: MNHEY, SMNVEV (reference sequence).

The chain is built from TRBV28 and TRBJ2-1, with 8 bases matching TRBD1. The germline gives CDR1 MDHEN, CDR2 SYDVKM. V trimming: 2 bases; J trimming: 8 bases; junction bases outside the gene matches: 11. The CDR3 is made up of 16 amino acids. The CDR3 loop is CASSLPRQGANDEQFF. CDR3 DNA: TGTGCCAGCAGTTTACCCCGGCAGGGGGCTAACGATGAGCAGTTCTTC.

This clone has only a few counts. The gene calls are TRBV19 and TRBJ1-1; 7 bases are shared with TRBD1. V lost 1 base to trimming and J lost 0 bases; unmatched junction nucleotides: 2. Germline assignment: CDR1 LNHDA and CDR2 SQIVND (reference sequence). There are 15 residues in the CDR3. The CDR3 DNA is TGTGCCAGTAGTATAGGACAGGGAATGAACACTGAAGCTTTCTTT. Its protein product is CASSIGQGMNTEAFF.